This entry describes one TCR beta chain. No antigen is known for it. The assay was immunoSEQ multiplex PCR, and TCRdb's table has in-frame clones only and misses some. The sample consists of roughly 140,000 clones, roughly 92% of them appearing once. The germline CDR1 and CDR2 sequences are SGHRS and YFSETQ. The J segment lost 5 bases and the V segment lost 4 bases, leaving 1 base of the junction unmatched. The CDR3 sequence is 12 residues long. The data were obtained in a study of T cell responses to AZD1222 COVID-19 vaccine. Whole-study results and caveats: Seropositivity was recorded at baseline in only a handful of AZD1222 recipients. Epitopes outside B.1.351 and B.1.1.7 mutated regions reportedly drew nearly half of spike TCRs. Regions 160-218 and 743-854 held dominance among vaccine-associated CD4 TCRs, which spanned spike.

The sample here was peripheral blood, taken on day 0 of AZD1222 vaccination. The receptor's source is an adult in good health. The chain recombines TRBV5-1 with TRBJ1-2; TRBD1 matches at 8 bases. The CDR3 DNA reads TGCGCCAGCAGCGGACAGGGATATGGCTACACCTTC. As protein: CASSGQGYGYTF. Supplemented by reference TRBV5-1 and TRBJ1-2, the full variable domain reads KAGVTQTPRYLIKTRGQQVTLSCSPISGHRSVSWYQQTPGQGLQFLFEYFSETQRNKGNFPGRFSGRQFSNSRSEMNVSTLELGDSALYLCASSGQGYGYTFGSGTRLTVV.